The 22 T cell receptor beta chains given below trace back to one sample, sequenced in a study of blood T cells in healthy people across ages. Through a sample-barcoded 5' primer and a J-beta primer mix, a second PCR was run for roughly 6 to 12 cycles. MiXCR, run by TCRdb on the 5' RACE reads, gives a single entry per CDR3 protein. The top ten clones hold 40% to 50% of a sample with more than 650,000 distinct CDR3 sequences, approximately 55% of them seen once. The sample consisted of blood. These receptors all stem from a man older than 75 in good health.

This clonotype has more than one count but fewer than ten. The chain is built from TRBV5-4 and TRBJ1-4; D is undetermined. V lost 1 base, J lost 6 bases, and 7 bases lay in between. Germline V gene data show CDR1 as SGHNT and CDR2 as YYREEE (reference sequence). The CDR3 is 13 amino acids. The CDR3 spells CASSLSYHEKLFF. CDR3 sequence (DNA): TGTGCCAGCAGCTTGAGTTACCATGAAAAACTGTTTTTT.

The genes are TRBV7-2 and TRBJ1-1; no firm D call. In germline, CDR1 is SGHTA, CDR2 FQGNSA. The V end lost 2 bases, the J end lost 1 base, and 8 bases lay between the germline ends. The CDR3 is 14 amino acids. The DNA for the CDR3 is TGTGCCAGCAGCTTATTTGAAGCGAACACTGAAGCTTTCTTT. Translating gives CASSLFEANTEAFF.

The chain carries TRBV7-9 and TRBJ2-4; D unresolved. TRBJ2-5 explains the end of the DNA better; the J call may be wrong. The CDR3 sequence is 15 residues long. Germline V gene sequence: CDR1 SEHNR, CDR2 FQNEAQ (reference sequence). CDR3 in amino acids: CASSLVQKSQETQYF. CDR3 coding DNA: TGTGCCAGCAGCTTAGTGCAGAAGAGCCAAGAGACCCAGTACTTC.

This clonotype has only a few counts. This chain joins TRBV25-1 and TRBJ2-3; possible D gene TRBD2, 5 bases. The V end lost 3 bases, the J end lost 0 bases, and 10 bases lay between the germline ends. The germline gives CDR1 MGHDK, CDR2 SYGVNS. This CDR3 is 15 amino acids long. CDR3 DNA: TGTGCCAGCAGTGATTGGCGGACTAGCACAGATACGCAGTATTTT. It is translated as CASSDWRTSTDTQYF. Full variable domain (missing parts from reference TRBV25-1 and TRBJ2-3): EADIYQTPRYLVIGTGKKITLECSQTMGHDKMYWYQQDPGMELHLIHYSYGVNSTEKGDLSSESTVSRIRTEHFPLTLESARPSHTSQYLCASSDWRTSTDTQYFGPGTRLTVL.

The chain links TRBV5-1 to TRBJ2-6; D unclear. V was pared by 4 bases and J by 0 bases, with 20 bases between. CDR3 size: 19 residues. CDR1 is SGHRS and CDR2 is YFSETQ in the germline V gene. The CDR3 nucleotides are TGCGCCAGCAGCCCCGACCCGGCAGGACCTGGCTCTGGGGCCAACGTCCTGACTTTC. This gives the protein CASSPDPAGPGSGANVLTF.

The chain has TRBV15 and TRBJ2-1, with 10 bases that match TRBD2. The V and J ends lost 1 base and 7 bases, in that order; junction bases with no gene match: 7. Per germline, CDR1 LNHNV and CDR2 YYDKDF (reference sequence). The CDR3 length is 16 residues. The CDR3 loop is CATSRVSGRAHNEQFF. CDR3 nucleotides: TGTGCCACCAGCAGAGTAAGCGGGAGGGCCCATAATGAGCAGTTCTTC.

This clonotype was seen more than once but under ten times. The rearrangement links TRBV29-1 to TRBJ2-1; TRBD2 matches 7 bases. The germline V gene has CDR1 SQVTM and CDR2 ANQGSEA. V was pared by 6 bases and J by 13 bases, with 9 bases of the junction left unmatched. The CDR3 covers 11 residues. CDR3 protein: CSVDPRDYQFF. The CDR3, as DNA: TGCAGCGTCGACCCCCGGGACTACCAGTTCTTC.

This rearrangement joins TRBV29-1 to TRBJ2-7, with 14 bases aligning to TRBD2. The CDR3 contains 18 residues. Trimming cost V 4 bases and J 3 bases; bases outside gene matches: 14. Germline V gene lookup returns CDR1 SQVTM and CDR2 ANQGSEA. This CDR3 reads CSVGEIGTSGRGGYEQYF. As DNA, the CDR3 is TGCAGCGTTGGGGAGATTGGGACTAGCGGGAGAGGTGGCTACGAGCAGTACTTC.

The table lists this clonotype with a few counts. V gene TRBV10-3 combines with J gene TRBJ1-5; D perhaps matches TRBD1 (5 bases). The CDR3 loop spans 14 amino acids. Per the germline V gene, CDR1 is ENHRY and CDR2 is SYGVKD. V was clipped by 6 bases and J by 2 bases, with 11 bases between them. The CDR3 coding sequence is TGTGCCATCAGAGCTGGGACGGGCAATCAGCCCCAGCATTTT. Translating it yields CAIRAGTGNQPQHF.

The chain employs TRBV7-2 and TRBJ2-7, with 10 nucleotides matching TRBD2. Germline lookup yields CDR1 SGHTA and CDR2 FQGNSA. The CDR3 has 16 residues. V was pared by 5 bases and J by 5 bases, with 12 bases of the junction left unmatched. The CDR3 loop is CASSAPGLAFGHEQYF. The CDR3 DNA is TGTGCCAGCAGCGCACCGGGACTAGCGTTCGGGCACGAGCAGTACTTC.

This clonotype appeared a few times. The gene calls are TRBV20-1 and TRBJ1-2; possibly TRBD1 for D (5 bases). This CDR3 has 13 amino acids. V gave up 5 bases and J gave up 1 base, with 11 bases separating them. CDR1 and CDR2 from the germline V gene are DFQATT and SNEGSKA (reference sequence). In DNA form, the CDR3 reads TGCAGTGCTGGAAAAGGGGTTAACTATGGCTACACCTTC. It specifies CSAGKGVNYGYTF.

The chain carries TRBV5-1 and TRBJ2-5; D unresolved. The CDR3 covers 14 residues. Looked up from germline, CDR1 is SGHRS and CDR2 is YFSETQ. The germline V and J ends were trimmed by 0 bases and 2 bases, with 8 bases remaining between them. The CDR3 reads CASSLGALQETQYF. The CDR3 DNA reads TGCGCCAGCAGCTTGGGTGCCTTGCAAGAGACCCAGTACTTC.

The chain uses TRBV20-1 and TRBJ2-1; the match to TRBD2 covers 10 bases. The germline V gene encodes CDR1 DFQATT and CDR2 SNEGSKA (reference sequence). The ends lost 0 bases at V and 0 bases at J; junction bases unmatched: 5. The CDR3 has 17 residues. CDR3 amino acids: CSARDWEREGSYNEQFF. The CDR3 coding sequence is TGCAGTGCTAGAGATTGGGAGCGGGAGGGCTCCTACAATGAGCAGTTCTTC.

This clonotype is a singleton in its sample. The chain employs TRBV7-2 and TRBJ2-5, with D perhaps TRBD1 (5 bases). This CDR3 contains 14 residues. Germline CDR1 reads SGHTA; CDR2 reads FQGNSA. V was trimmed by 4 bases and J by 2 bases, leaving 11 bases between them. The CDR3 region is CASSSRTPQETQYF. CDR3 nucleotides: TGTGCCAGCAGCTCGCGGACACCACAAGAGACCCAGTACTTC.

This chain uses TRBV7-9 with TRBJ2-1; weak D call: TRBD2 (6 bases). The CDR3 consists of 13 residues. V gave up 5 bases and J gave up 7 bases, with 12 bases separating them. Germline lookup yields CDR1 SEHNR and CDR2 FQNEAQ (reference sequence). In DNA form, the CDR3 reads TGTGCCAGCAGCGAGGGACTCCCAAATGAGCAGTTCTTC. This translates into CASSEGLPNEQFF.

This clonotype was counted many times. CDR3 bases: TGCGCCAGTTCCCGGGGGGGTAGCAATCAGCCCCAGCATTTT. Translation: CASSRGGSNQPQHF. The chain recombines TRBV5-1 with TRBJ1-5; D is possibly TRBD1 (5 bases). V was clipped by 8 bases and J by 0 bases, with 12 bases between them. CDR3 length: 14 amino acids. The germline gives CDR1 SGHRS, CDR2 YFSETQ.

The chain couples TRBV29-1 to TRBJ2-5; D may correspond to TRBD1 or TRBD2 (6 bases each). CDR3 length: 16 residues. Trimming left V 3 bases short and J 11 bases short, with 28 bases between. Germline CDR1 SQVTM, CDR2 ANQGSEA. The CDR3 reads CSVEGGGGGSYNEQYF. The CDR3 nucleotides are TGCAGCGTTGAGGGGGGCGGTGGGGGCTCCTACAATGAGCAGTACTTC.

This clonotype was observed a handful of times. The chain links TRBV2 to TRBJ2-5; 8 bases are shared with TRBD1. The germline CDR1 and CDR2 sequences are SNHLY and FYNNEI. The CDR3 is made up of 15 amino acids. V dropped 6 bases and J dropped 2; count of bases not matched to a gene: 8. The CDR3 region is CASSSGQGPQETQYF. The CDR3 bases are TGTGCCAGCAGCTCCGGACAGGGACCGCAAGAGACCCAGTACTTC.

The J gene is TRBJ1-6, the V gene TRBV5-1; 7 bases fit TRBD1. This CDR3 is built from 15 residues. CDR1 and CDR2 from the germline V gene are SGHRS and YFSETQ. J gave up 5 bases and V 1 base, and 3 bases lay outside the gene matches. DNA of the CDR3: TGCGCCAGCAGCTTGAAGGGGACAGATAATTCACCCCTCCACTTT. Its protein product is CASSLKGTDNSPLHF.

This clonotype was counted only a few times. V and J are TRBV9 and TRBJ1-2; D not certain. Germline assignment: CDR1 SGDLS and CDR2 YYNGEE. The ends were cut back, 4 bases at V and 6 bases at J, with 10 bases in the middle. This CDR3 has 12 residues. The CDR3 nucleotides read TGTGCCAGCAGCAGGCGCTGGAATGGCTACACCTTC. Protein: CASSRRWNGYTF.

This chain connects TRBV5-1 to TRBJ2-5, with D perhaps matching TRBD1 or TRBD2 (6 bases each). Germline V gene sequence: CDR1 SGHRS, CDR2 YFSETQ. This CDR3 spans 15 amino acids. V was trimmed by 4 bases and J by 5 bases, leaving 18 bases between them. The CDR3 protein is CASSRGEILMETQYF. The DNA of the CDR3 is TGCGCCAGCAGCAGGGGGGAGATATTGATGGAGACCCAGTACTTC.

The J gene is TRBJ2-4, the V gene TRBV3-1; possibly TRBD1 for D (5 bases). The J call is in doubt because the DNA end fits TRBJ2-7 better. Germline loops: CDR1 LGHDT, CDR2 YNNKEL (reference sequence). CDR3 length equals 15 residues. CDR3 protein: CASSATQGGNYEQYF. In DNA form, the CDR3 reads TGTGCCAGCAGTGCAACTCAGGGTGGGAACTACGAGCAGTACTTC.